A single sample is the source of the 15 T cell receptor beta chains below, sequenced in a study of metastatic and nonmetastatic thyroid tumors. Using MiXCR, TCRdb reanalyzed the PCR reads. The data show about 14,000 clones, over 25% seen once. There were no patients who had received any treatment before thyroid surgery. The sequenced material came from tumor tissue. The receptor source for this set is a female donor with papillary thyroid cancer or a benign thyroid nodule (not recorded which). Some clones in this sample may be carry-over from other donors' samples.

The rearrangement links TRBV5-1 to TRBJ2-2; the match to TRBD1 covers 10 bases. Germline V gives CDR1 SGHRS, CDR2 YFSETQ. V lost 4 bases, J lost 6 bases, and 6 bases stayed unmatched. This CDR3 has 15 amino acids. Here the CDR3 reads CASSAGTGASGELFF. For the CDR3, the DNA is TGCGCCAGCAGCGCCGGGACAGGGGCGTCCGGGGAGCTGTTTTTT. The full variable domain, completed using reference TRBV5-1 and TRBJ2-2, is KAGVTQTPRYLIKTRGQQVTLSCSPISGHRSVSWYQQTPGQGLQFLFEYFSETQRNKGNFPGRFSGRQFSNSRSEMNVSTLELGDSALYLCASSAGTGASGELFFGEGSRLTVL.

The V gene is TRBV30, the J gene TRBJ2-7; the D is unclear. Trimming pared 2 bases from V and 9 bases from J, leaving 11 bases between. The CDR3 has 11 residues. The germline V gene encodes CDR1 GTSNPN and CDR2 SVGIG (reference sequence). CDR3 sequence (DNA): TGTGCCTGGAGTAAGGCCTTGTGGCAGTACTTC. Translation: CAWSKALWQYF.

In its sample, this clone was seen many times. A single base separates this from a much larger clone, so it may be a read error. The CDR3 DNA is TGCAGTGCTGGAGATGGGGGCCCCCAAGAGACCCAGTACTTC. Its translation: CSAGDGGPQETQYF. This rearrangement joins TRBV20-1 to TRBJ2-5; D is possibly TRBD1 (6 bases). Germline-derived CDR1 and CDR2 are DFQATT and SNEGSKA (reference sequence). The CDR3 has 14 residues.

V usage is TRBV3-1 and J usage is TRBJ2-7, with D perhaps matching TRBD1 or TRBD2 (5 bases each). V was trimmed by 5 bases and J by 4 bases, leaving 21 bases between them. The CDR3 length is 16 residues. Germline V gene sequence: CDR1 LGHDT, CDR2 YNNKEL (reference sequence). CDR3 residues: CASSGKNRGPIYEQYF. As DNA, the CDR3 is TGTGCCAGCAGCGGAAAGAACCGGGGACCGATATACGAGCAGTACTTC.

Judged by abundance, this clone is medium-sized. The genes are TRBV24-1 and TRBJ2-1, with 7 nucleotides matching TRBD2. Looked up from germline, CDR1 is KGHDR and CDR2 is SFDVKD. V was pared by 6 bases and J by 8 bases, with 12 bases of the junction left unmatched. The CDR3 is 15 residues long. The chain's CDR3 is CATSHWRETGDEQFF. The CDR3 DNA reads TGTGCCACCAGTCATTGGCGGGAGACGGGGGATGAGCAGTTCTTC.

There are many counts of this clone. The J gene is TRBJ2-1, the V gene TRBV5-6, with unresolved D. The CDR3 sequence is 11 residues long. CDR1 is SGHDT, CDR2 YYEEEE, per germline. Trimming removed 0 bases from V and 9 bases from J, with 4 bases in between. The DNA of the CDR3 is TGTGCCAGCAGCTTGGAGCTTGAGCAGTTCTTC. It yields the protein CASSLELEQFF.

The V and J genes are TRBV20-1 and TRBJ2-1, with TRBD2 matching 14 bases. Unmatched junction bases numbered 12, after V lost 6 bases and J lost 5 bases. The CDR3 consists of 17 residues. Germline-derived CDR1 and CDR2 are DFQATT and SNEGSKA (reference sequence). The CDR3 spells CSALTSGGGVVHNEQFF. The DNA for the CDR3 is TGCAGTGCCCTGACTAGCGGGGGGGGCGTGGTACACAATGAGCAGTTCTTC.

Ten or more counts support this clone. V gene TRBV19 combines with J gene TRBJ1-5, with D uncertain. The CDR3 length is 15 residues. Trimming pared 6 bases from V and 0 bases from J, leaving 12 bases between. CDR1 and CDR2 from the germline V gene are LNHDA and SQIVND (reference sequence). The CDR3 reads CASSPQGNSNQPQHF. The CDR3 region has the DNA TGTGCCAGTAGCCCGCAAGGGAATAGCAATCAGCCCCAGCATTTT.

This clone was recorded at least ten times. A much larger clone differs from this one at a single base, so this may be a read error. The chain links TRBV20-1 to TRBJ2-1, with 9 bases lining up with TRBD2. CDR1 and CDR2 from the germline V gene are DFQATT and SNEGSKA (reference sequence). The trim removed 3 bases at V and 3 bases at J, leaving 3 bases unmatched. The CDR3 consists of 14 residues. This CDR3 reads CSARGREGYNEQFF. Here the CDR3 DNA reads TGCAGTGCTAGGGGGCGGGAGGGCTACAATGAGCAGTTCTTC.

This clone was seen repeatedly, ten times or more. This sequence joins TRBV7-8 and TRBJ2-6, with 8 bases fitting TRBD2. CDR1 is SGHVS, CDR2 FQNEAQ, per germline. The J segment lost 2 bases and the V segment lost 5 bases, leaving 11 bases of the junction unmatched. The CDR3 runs to 18 residues. CDR3 bases: TGTGCCAGCAGCCCGCGGCCGGGGGGGGTGGCTGGGGCCAACGTCCTGACTTTC. Its translation: CASSPRPGGVAGANVLTF.

This clone was seen at least ten times. The chain joins TRBV6-6 to TRBJ2-7; TRBD2 matches 7 bases. V was pared by 0 bases and J by 5 bases, with 4 bases of the junction left unmatched. This CDR3 is built from 14 residues. CDR1 MNHNY and CDR2 SVGAGI come from the germline V gene (reference sequence). CDR3 DNA: TGTGCCAGCAGTTACTCGCCCCGGGGGGACGAGCAGTACTTC. Protein product: CASSYSPRGDEQYF.

This clone was found a few times. This rearrangement joins TRBV19 to TRBJ2-5; no definite D call. The germline V gene encodes CDR1 LNHDA and CDR2 SQIVND (reference sequence). CDR3 length: 12 residues. V was trimmed by 3 bases and J by 7 bases, leaving 9 bases between them. The CDR3 DNA reads as TGTGCCAGTAGTATGCTCGAAGGGACCCAGTACTTC. Amino acids: CASSMLEGTQYF.

This clone was detected many times. V is TRBV18 and J is TRBJ1-4; D is unresolved. The CDR3 is 15 amino acids. Trimming removed 0 bases at V and 3 bases at J, with 8 bases between. Germline CDR1 reads KGHSH; CDR2 reads LQKENI. In nucleotides, the CDR3 is TGTGCCAGCTCACCACCAGAGTTATCTAATGAAAAACTGTTTTTT. Protein sequence: CASSPPELSNEKLFF.

V usage is TRBV5-1 and J usage is TRBJ2-2, with D possibly TRBD1 on 6 matching bases. V lost 6 bases, J lost 3 bases, and 18 bases lay in between. Germline assignment: CDR1 SGHRS and CDR2 YFSETQ. The CDR3 length is 16 residues. CDR3 sequence: CASTFLWGTYTGELFF. CDR3 nucleotide sequence: TGCGCCAGCACCTTCCTCTGGGGGACATACACCGGGGAGCTGTTTTTT.

This clone showed up many times. CDR3 region: CASSSSSGRAEEQFF. CDR3 sequence (DNA): TGTGCCAGCAGCTCCTCTAGCGGGAGGGCAGAGGAGCAGTTCTTC. V usage is TRBV11-3 and J usage is TRBJ2-1, with TRBD2 identical over 12 bases. This CDR3 spans 15 amino acids. Germline CDR1 SGHNT, CDR2 YENEEA. V dropped 4 bases and J dropped 10; count of bases not matched to a gene: 8.